The 8 T cell receptor beta chains below come from one sample, sequenced in a study of T cell repertoires and Cas9 in healthy adults. Using immunoSEQ multiplex PCR, the repertoire was profiled, and TCRdb retains in-frame clones only, with some absent. This sample has about 15,000 clones, with roughly nine tenths found just once. Input material: Tregs (CD4+, CD25+, CD127-, CD137-, CD154-) from PBMCs; culture status not recorded. The receptor set was obtained from a human donor in good health.

This sequence joins TRBV5-1 and TRBJ2-7; TRBD1 or TRBD2 may be the D gene (6 bases each). Germline loops: CDR1 SGHRS, CDR2 YFSETQ. This CDR3 is built from 15 residues. The V end was cut by 2 bases, the J end by 5 bases, with 17 bases between. CDR3 in amino acids: CASSFSGSGGNEQYF. The CDR3 bases are TGCGCCAGCAGCTTCTCGGGGTCCGGGGGCAACGAGCAGTACTTC.

This chain connects TRBV6-5 to TRBJ1-5; a weak D match, TRBD1 (5 bases). CDR1 is MNHEY and CDR2 is SVGAGI in the germline V gene. The CDR3 loop spans 14 amino acids. V was clipped by 5 bases and J by 4 bases, with 12 bases between them. This CDR3 reads CASSAGTGNQPQHF. The CDR3, as DNA: TGTGCCAGCAGTGCCGGGACGGGAAATCAGCCCCAGCATTTT.

CDR3: CASSLAGARNTGELFF. Here the CDR3 DNA reads TGCGCCAGCAGCTTGGCGGGGGCCCGTAACACCGGGGAGCTGTTTTTT. The chain recombines TRBV5-1 with TRBJ2-2; either TRBD1 or TRBD2 may supply D (6 bases each). The CDR3 is 16 amino acids. Germline lookup yields CDR1 SGHRS and CDR2 YFSETQ. V dropped 0 bases and J dropped 2 bases, with 11 bases sitting between them.

The CDR3 here is CASSPPGQFSNTEAFF. CDR3 coding DNA: TGTGCCAGCAGCCCCCCTGGACAGTTTTCTAACACTGAAGCTTTCTTT. The chain links TRBV5-6 to TRBJ1-1; D might be TRBD1 (6 bases). This CDR3 has 16 residues. The germline CDR1 and CDR2 sequences are SGHDT and YYEEEE. Trimming shortened V by 4 bases and J by 2 bases, and 18 bases separated the two germline ends.

The V gene is TRBV6-1, the J gene TRBJ1-6; 8 bases are shared with TRBD1. Germline V gene sequence: CDR1 MNHNS, CDR2 SASEGT. Trimming took 0 bases from V and 7 from J; bases not matched to a gene: 2. The CDR3 extends over 15 amino acids. In DNA, the CDR3 is TGTGCCAGCAGTGAAGCCCGACAGGGGAATTCACCCCTCCACTTT. Protein: CASSEARQGNSPLHF.

This chain uses TRBV30 with TRBJ2-7; 9 bases are a match to TRBD1. CDR1 and CDR2 from the germline V gene are GTSNPN and SVGIG (reference sequence). This CDR3 contains 14 residues. The CDR3 is CAYTPWTGDYEQYF. CDR3 coding DNA: TGTGCTTACACCCCGTGGACAGGGGACTACGAGCAGTACTTC.

V is TRBV19 and J is TRBJ1-2, with 7 bases identical to TRBD1. V dropped 5 bases and J dropped 5; count of bases not matched to a gene: 14. CDR1 is LNHDA, CDR2 SQIVND, per germline (reference sequence). CDR3 length: 16 amino acids. This CDR3 reads CASSPRFRGRGYGYTF. The CDR3 coding sequence is TGTGCCAGTAGTCCCCGTTTCAGGGGGAGAGGATATGGCTACACCTTC.

This chain joins TRBV30 and TRBJ1-2, with TRBD1 matching 7 bases. The V and J ends lost 0 bases and 8 bases, in that order; junction bases with no gene match: 0. The CDR3 has 11 amino acids. CDR1 is GTSNPN, CDR2 SVGIG, per germline (reference sequence). Written as DNA, the CDR3 is TGTGCCTGGAGTGTAGGGGGCGGCTACACCTTC. The encoded protein is CAWSVGGGYTF.